Listed below are T cell receptor beta chains from one sample, sequenced in a study of blood T cell repertoires in COVID-19. Produced via immunoSEQ multiplex PCR; TCRdb's table is partial and in-frame only. Seen here are some 260,000 clones, approximately 79% observed once, and the top ten hold 3% to 4%. Sequencing was carried out using peripheral blood. Source of these receptors: a woman aged 40 to 49 with active or convalescent COVID-19. Both conserved end residues are part of each CDR3. Fields, in order: clone size, V gene, J gene, D gene, CDR3 protein, CDR3 DNA. A D gene is named only where the DNA matches it firmly. A row's size may be missing; if present it is once, few, many or a size class.

clone size: -; V gene: TRBV28; J gene: TRBJ1-1; D gene: TRBD1; CDR3 protein: CASSFSPTGWNTEAFF; CDR3 DNA: TGTGCCAGCAGTTTTTCCCCGACAGGGTGGAACACTGAAGCTTTCTTT
clone size: -; V gene: TRBV6-5; J gene: TRBJ1-2; D gene: -; CDR3 protein: CASSYRDRRRGYTF; CDR3 DNA: TGTGCCAGCAGTTACCGTGACAGGCGGAGGGGCTACACCTTC
clone size: once; V gene: TRBV5-1; J gene: TRBJ1-2; D gene: -; CDR3 protein: CASADRDTSYGYTF; CDR3 DNA: TGCGCCAGCGCAGATCGGGACACTTCCTATGGCTACACCTTC
clone size: -; V gene: TRBV4-2; J gene: TRBJ2-2; D gene: -; CDR3 protein: CASSQDRATGELFF; CDR3 DNA: TGTGCCAGCAGCCAAGACAGGGCAACCGGGGAGCTGTTTTTT
clone size: -; V gene: TRBV6-5; J gene: TRBJ1-2; D gene: TRBD1; CDR3 protein: CASNFGQGDGYTF; CDR3 DNA: TGTGCCAGCAACTTCGGACAGGGTGATGGCTACACCTTC
clone size: -; V gene: TRBV7-9; J gene: TRBJ1-2; D gene: -; CDR3 protein: CASSLLENYGYTF; CDR3 DNA: TGTGCCAGCAGCTTATTAGAGAATTATGGCTACACCTTC
clone size: -; V gene: TRBV3-1/TRBV3-2; J gene: TRBJ2-5; D gene: -; CDR3 protein: CASSPTVPPTQYF; CDR3 DNA: TGTGCCAGCAGCCCCACAGTCCCTCCGACCCAGTACTTC
clone size: -; V gene: TRBV27; J gene: TRBJ2-5; D gene: -; CDR3 protein: CATSDTFQGTQYF; CDR3 DNA: TGTGCCACCTCGGACACTTTCCAGGGGACCCAGTACTTC
clone size: -; V gene: TRBV5-1; J gene: TRBJ1-5; D gene: TRBD1; CDR3 protein: CASSLSGTGDQPQHF; CDR3 DNA: TGCGCCAGCAGCTTGAGCGGGACAGGGGACCAGCCCCAGCATTTT
clone size: few; V gene: TRBV4-1; J gene: TRBJ1-2; D gene: -; CDR3 protein: CASSPGPLYGYTF; CDR3 DNA: TGCGCCAGCAGCCCAGGGCCCTTATATGGCTACACCTTC
clone size: -; V gene: TRBV9; J gene: TRBJ1-6; D gene: TRBD1; CDR3 protein: CASSADRGNSPLHF; CDR3 DNA: TGTGCCAGCAGCGCCGACAGGGGTAATTCACCCCTCCACTTT
clone size: -; V gene: TRBV28; J gene: TRBJ1-1; D gene: -; CDR3 protein: CASSYATEAFF; CDR3 DNA: TGTGCCAGCAGTTATGCGACTGAAGCTTTCTTT
clone size: -; V gene: TRBV14; J gene: TRBJ1-1; D gene: -; CDR3 protein: CASSQDVGVGRRTEAFF; CDR3 DNA: TGTGCCAGCAGCCAAGATGTAGGGGTCGGGAGGAGGACTGAAGCTTTCTTT
clone size: -; V gene: TRBV20-1; J gene: TRBJ1-1; D gene: TRBD1; CDR3 protein: CSAGGAEAFF; CDR3 DNA: TGCAGTGCAGGGGGCGCTGAAGCTTTCTTT
clone size: -; V gene: TRBV18; J gene: TRBJ1-6; D gene: -; CDR3 protein: CASSPYAAQGTIHF; CDR3 DNA: TGTGCCAGCTCACCCTACGCTGCCCAGGGTACAATCCACTTT
clone size: -; V gene: TRBV11-2; J gene: TRBJ1-4; D gene: TRBD1; CDR3 protein: CASSLAVGTVLEKLFF; CDR3 DNA: TGTGCCAGCAGCTTAGCCGTAGGGACAGTGCTTGAAAAACTGTTTTTT
clone size: -; V gene: TRBV6-5; J gene: TRBJ1-1; D gene: -; CDR3 protein: CASTRAGAPNTEAFF; CDR3 DNA: TGTGCCAGCACCCGGGCGGGGGCACCAAACACTGAAGCTTTCTTT
clone size: -; V gene: TRBV11-2; J gene: TRBJ1-3; D gene: TRBD1; CDR3 protein: CASSPRTGGVLGNTIYF; CDR3 DNA: TGTGCCAGCAGCCCGCGGACAGGAGGGGTCCTAGGAAACACCATATATTTT
clone size: -; V gene: TRBV27; J gene: TRBJ1-4; D gene: TRBD1; CDR3 protein: CASSSEGAEKLFF; CDR3 DNA: TGTGCCAGCAGTTCCGAGGGGGCGGAAAAACTGTTTTTT
clone size: -; V gene: TRBV5-1; J gene: TRBJ2-5; D gene: -; CDR3 protein: CASSLVGGLQETQYF; CDR3 DNA: TGCGCCAGCAGCTTGGTGGGGGGTCTTCAAGAGACCCAGTACTTC
clone size: -; V gene: TRBV6-5; J gene: TRBJ2-7; D gene: TRBD1; CDR3 protein: CASSSGTGQPYEQYF; CDR3 DNA: TGTGCCAGCAGTAGTGGGACAGGCCAACCTTACGAGCAGTACTTC